What follows describes a single TCR beta chain. This CDR3 is built from 14 residues. The V gene lost 0 bases and the J gene lost 0 bases, with 4 bases spanning the gap. Germline V gene lookup returns CDR1 SGHTA and CDR2 FQGNSA. This entry belongs to a study of hypomethylating agent response in myelodysplastic syndrome. Measured with immunoSEQ multiplex PCR; TCRdb has only the in-frame clones, and not every one. The sample consists of around 4,000 clones, around 87% of them appearing once. The origin of this receptor is a human donor with myelodysplastic syndrome. The chain has TRBV7-2 and TRBJ2-3; D remains unclear. The sample here was bone marrow, taken before or after starting hypomethylating agent treatment for myelodysplastic syndrome (not recorded which). CDR3 region: CASSLASSTDTQYF. CDR3 in DNA: TGTGCCAGCAGCTTAGCCTCTAGCACAGATACGCAGTATTTT.